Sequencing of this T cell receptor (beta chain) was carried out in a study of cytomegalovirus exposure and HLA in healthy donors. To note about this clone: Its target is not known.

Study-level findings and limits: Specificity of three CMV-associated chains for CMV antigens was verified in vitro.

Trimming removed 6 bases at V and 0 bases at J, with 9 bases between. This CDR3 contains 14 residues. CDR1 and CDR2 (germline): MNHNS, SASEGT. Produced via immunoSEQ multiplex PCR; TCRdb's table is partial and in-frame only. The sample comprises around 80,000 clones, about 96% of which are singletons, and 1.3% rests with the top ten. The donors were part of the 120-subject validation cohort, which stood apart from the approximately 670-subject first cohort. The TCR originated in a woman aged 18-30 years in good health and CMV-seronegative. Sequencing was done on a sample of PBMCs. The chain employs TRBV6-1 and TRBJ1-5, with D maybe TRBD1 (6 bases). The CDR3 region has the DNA TGTGCCAGCAGAACAGGGTATAGCAATCAGCCCCAGCATTTT. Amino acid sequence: CASRTGYSNQPQHF.